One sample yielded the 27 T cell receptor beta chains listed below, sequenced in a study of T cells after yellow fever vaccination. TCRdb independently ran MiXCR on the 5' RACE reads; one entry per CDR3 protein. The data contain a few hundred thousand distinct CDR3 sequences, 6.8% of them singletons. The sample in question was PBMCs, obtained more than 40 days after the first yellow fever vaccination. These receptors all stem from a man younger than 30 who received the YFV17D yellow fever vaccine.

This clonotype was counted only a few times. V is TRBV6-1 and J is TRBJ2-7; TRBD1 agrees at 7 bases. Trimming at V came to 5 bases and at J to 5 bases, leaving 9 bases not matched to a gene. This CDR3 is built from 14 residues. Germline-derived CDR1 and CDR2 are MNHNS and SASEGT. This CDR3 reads CASSPLPRGNEQYF. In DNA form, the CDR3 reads TGTGCCAGCAGTCCCTTGCCCAGGGGGAACGAGCAGTACTTC.

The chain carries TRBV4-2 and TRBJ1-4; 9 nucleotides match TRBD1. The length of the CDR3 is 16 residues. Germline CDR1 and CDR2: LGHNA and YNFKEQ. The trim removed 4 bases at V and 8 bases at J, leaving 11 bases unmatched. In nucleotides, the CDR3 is TGTGCCAGCAGCCCCTCCGGGACAGGGATGAAAGAAAAACTGTTTTTT. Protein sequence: CASSPSGTGMKEKLFF.

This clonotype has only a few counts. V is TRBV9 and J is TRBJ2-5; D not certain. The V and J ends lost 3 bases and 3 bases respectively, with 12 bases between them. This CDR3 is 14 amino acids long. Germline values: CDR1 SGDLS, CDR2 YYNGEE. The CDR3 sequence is CASSAGPLKETQYF. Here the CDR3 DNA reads TGTGCCAGCAGCGCCGGACCTCTAAAAGAGACCCAGTACTTC.

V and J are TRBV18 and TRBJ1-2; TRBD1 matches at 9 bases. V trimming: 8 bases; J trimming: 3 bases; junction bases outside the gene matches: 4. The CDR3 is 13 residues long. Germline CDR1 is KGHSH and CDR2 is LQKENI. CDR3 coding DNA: TGTGCCAGCGGTCGACAGGGGGACTATGGCTACACCTTC. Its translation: CASGRQGDYGYTF.

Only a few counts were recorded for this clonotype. The CDR3 DNA reads TGTGCCAGCAGTTTTTGGCAGGGTTACGAGCAGTACTTC. It encodes CASSFWQGYEQYF. The chain has TRBV12-3 or TRBV12-4 and TRBJ2-7; D may be TRBD1 (5 bases). Trimming stripped 3 bases from V and 4 bases from J, with 10 bases between. The CDR3 length is 13 residues.

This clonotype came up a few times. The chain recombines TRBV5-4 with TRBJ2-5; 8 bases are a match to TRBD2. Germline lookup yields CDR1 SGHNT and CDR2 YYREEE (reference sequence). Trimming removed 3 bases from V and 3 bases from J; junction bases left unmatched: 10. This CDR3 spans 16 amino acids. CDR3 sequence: CASSSPVGSGKETQYF. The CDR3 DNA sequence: TGTGCCAGCAGCTCCCCGGTTGGTAGCGGGAAAGAGACCCAGTACTTC.

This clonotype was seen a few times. For the CDR3, the DNA is TGCAGTGCTAGAGATCATAAGCGGGGGGGCTACAATGAGCAGTTCTTC. It specifies CSARDHKRGGYNEQFF. The V call is TRBV20-1, the J call TRBJ2-1; 10 bases match TRBD2. The germline V gene has CDR1 DFQATT and CDR2 SNEGSKA (reference sequence). The CDR3 consists of 16 residues. V trimming: 0 bases; J trimming: 3 bases; junction bases outside the gene matches: 5.

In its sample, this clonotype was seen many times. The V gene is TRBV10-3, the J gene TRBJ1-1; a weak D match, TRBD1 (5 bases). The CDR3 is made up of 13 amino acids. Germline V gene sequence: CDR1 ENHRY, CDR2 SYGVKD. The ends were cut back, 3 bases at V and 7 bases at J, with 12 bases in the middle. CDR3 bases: TGTGCCATCAGTGAATGGACACTGGGTGAAGCTTTCTTT. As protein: CAISEWTLGEAFF.

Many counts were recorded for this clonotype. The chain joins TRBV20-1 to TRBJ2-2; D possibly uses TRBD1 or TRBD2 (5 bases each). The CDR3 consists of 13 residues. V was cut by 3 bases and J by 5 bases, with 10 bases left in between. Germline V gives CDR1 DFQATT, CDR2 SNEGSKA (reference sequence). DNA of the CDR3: TGCAGTGCTAGGCCGGGGCCTACCGGGGAGCTGTTTTTT. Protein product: CSARPGPTGELFF.

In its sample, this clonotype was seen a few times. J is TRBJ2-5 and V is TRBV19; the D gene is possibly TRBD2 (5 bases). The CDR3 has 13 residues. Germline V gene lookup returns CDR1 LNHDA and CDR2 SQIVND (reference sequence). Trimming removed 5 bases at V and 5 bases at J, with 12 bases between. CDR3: CASSGSRAETQYF. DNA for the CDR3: TGTGCCAGTAGTGGGTCGAGGGCGGAGACCCAGTACTTC.

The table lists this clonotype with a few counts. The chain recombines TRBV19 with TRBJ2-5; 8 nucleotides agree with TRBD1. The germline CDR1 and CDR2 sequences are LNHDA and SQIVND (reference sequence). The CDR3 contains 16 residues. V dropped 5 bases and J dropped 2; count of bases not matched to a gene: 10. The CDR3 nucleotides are TGTGCCAGTAGTCCGGAGACAGGGGAAAGGCAAGAGACCCAGTACTTC. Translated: CASSPETGERQETQYF. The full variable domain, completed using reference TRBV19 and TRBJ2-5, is DGGITQSPKYLFRKEGQNVTLSCEQNLNHDAMYWYRQDPGQGLRLIYYSQIVNDFQKGDIAEGYSVSREKKESFPLTVTSAQKNPTAFYLCASSPETGERQETQYFGPGTRLLVL.

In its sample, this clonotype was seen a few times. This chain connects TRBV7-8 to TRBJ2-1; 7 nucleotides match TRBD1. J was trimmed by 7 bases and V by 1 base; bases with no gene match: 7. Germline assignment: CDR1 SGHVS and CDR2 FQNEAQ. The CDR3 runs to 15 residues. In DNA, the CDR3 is TGTGCCAGCAGCTTAGAGGGGGCGTCACCAAATGAGCAGTTCTTC. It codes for CASSLEGASPNEQFF.

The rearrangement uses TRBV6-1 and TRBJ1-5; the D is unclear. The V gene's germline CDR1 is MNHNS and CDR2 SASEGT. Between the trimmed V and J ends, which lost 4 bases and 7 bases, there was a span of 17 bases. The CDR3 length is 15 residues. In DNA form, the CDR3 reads TGTGCCAGCAGTGGACATCAGATGAGTTACCAGCCCCAGCATTTT. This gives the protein CASSGHQMSYQPQHF.

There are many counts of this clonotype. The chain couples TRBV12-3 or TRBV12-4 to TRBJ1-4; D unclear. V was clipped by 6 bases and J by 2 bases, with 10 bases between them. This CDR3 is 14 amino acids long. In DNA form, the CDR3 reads TGTGCCAGCAGCCCTGGGGATACTAATGAAAAACTGTTTTTT. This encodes CASSPGDTNEKLFF.

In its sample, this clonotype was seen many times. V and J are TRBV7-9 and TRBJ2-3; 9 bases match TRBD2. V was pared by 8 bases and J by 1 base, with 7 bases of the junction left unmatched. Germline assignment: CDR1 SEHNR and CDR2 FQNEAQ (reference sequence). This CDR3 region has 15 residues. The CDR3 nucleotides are TGTGCCAGCTCGGGCGAGCGGGGGGGCACAGATACGCAGTATTTT. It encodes CASSGERGGTDTQYF. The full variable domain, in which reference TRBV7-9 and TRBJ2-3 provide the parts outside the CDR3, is DTGVSQNPRHKITKRGQNVTFRCDPISEHNRLYWYRQTLGQGPEFLTYFQNEAQLEKSRLLSDRFSAERPKGSFSTLEIQRTEQGDSAMYLCASSGERGGTDTQYFGPGTRLTVL.

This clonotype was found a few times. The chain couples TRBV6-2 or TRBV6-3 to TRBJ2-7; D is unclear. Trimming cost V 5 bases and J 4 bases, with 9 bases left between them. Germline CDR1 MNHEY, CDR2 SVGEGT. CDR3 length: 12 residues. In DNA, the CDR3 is TGTGCCAGCAGTCCTTTCGGGTACGAGCAGTACTTC. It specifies CASSPFGYEQYF.

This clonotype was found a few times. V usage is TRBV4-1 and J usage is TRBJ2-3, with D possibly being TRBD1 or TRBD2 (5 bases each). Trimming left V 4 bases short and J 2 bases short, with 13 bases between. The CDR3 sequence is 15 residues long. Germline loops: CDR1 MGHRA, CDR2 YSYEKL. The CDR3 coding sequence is TGCGCCAGCAGCCGTCGGGACGGATTCACAGATACGCAGTATTTT. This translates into CASSRRDGFTDTQYF.

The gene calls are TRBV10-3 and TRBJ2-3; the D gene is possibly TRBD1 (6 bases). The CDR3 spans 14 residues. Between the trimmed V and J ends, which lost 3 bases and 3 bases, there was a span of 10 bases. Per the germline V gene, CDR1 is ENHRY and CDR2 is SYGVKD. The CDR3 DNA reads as TGTGCCATCAGTGAACAGGGAAGGACAGATACGCAGTATTTT. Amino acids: CAISEQGRTDTQYF.

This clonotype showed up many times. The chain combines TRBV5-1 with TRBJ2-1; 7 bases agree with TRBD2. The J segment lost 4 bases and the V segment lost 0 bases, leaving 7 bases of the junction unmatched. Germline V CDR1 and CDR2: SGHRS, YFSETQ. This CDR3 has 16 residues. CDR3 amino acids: CASSLGAAGDYNEQFF. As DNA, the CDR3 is TGCGCCAGCAGCTTGGGAGCGGCGGGGGATTACAATGAGCAGTTCTTC.

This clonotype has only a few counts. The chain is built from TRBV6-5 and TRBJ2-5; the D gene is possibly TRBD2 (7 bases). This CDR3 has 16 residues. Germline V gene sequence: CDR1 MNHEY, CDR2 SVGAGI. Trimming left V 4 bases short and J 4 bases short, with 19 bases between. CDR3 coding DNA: TGTGCCAGCAGTTCCCCCCGGGGGGCGCAGAGAGAGACCCAGTACTTC. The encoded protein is CASSSPRGAQRETQYF.

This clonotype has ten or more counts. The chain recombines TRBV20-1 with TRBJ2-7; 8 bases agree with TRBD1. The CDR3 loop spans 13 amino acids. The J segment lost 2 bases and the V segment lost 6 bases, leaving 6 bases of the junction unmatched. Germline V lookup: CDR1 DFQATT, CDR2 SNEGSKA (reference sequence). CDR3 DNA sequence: TGCAGTGCCCGGGACAGGATGACCTACGAGCAGTACTTC. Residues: CSARDRMTYEQYF.

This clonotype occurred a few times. CDR3 nucleotides: TGCGCCAGCAGCGGTAAGGCGGGGGGCCTGACAGATACGCAGTATTTT. Translating gives CASSGKAGGLTDTQYF. The chain couples TRBV5-1 to TRBJ2-3; 8 positions match TRBD2. The CDR3 totals 16 residues. Germline-derived CDR1 and CDR2 are SGHRS and YFSETQ. V lost 4 bases, J lost 3 bases, and 10 bases stayed unmatched.

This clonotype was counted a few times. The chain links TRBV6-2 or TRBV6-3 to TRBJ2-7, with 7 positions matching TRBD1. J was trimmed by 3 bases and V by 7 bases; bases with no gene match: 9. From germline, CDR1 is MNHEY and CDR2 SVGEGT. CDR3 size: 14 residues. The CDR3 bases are TGTGCCAGCATCGGCCGGGACAGATACTACGAGCAGTACTTC. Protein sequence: CASIGRDRYYEQYF.

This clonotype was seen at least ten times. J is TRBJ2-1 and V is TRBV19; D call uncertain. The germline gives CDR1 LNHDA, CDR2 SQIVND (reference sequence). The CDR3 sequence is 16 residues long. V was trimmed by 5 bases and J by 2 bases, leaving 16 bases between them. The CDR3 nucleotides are TGTGCCAGTAGTCCCCGTCAGCTATCGCCCTACAATGAGCAGTTCTTC. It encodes CASSPRQLSPYNEQFF. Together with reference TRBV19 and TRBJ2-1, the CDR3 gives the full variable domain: DGGITQSPKYLFRKEGQNVTLSCEQNLNHDAMYWYRQDPGQGLRLIYYSQIVNDFQKGDIAEGYSVSREKKESFPLTVTSAQKNPTAFYLCASSPRQLSPYNEQFFGPGTRLTVL.

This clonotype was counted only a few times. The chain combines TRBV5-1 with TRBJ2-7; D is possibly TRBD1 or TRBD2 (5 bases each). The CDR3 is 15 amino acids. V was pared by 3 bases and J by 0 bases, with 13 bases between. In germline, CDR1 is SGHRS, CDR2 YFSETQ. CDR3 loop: CASSSRGRSSYEQYF. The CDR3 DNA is TGCGCCAGCAGCTCGAGGGGCAGGAGCTCCTACGAGCAGTACTTC.

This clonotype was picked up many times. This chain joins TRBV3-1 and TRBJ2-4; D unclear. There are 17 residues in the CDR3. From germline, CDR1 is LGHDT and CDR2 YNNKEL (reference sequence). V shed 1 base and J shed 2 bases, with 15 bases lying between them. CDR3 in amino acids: CASSQGVVGGSKNIQYF. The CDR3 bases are TGTGCCAGCAGCCAAGGGGTGGTAGGTGGGTCCAAAAACATTCAGTACTTC.

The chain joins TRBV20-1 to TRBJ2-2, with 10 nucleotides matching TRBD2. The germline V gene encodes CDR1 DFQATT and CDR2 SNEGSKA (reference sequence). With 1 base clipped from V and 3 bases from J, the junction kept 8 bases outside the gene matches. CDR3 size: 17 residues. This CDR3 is CSARATSGARYTGELFF. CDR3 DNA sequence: TGCAGTGCTAGAGCCACTAGCGGGGCTCGGTACACCGGGGAGCTGTTTTTT.